The 6 T cell receptor beta chains below were found in one sample sequenced in a study of CD8 T cells in Susac syndrome. When the RNA was reverse transcribed, random hexamers were used with an input of 0.5 to 1 ug. Each CDR3 protein is one row after TCRdb ran MiXCR on the immunoSEQ multiplex PCR reads. The table has approximately 200,000 distinct CDR3 sequences, 95% seen once; the top ten hold approximately 0.082%. Sequenced sample: CD4+ T cells from PBMCs. The source is a human donor with multiple sclerosis.

This chain connects TRBV20-1 to TRBJ2-1; 7 positions match TRBD2. The CDR3 has 13 amino acids. J lost 10 bases, V lost 6 bases, and 12 bases had no gene match. Looked up from germline, CDR1 is DFQATT and CDR2 is SNEGSKA (reference sequence). The CDR3 loop reads CSARDYFRLEQFF. The CDR3 region has the DNA TGCAGTGCAAGGGACTACTTTCGATTGGAGCAGTTCTTC.

This rearrangement joins TRBV6-1 to TRBJ2-5; 7 positions match TRBD1. Trimming took 6 bases from V and 5 from J; bases not matched to a gene: 12. CDR1 and CDR2 (germline): MNHNS, SASEGT. The CDR3 length is 15 residues. The CDR3 DNA reads as TGTGCCAGCAGGGAAACCGGGACAGCAGTGGAGACCCAGTACTTC. Amino acids: CASRETGTAVETQYF.

V usage is TRBV28 and J usage is TRBJ2-2; tentatively, D is TRBD2 (6 bases). Trimming pared 3 bases from V and 4 bases from J, leaving 12 bases between. Looked up from germline, CDR1 is MDHEN and CDR2 is SYDVKM. The CDR3 is made up of 15 amino acids. CDR3 in amino acids: CASSFGGRATGELFF. Written as DNA, the CDR3 is TGTGCCAGCAGTTTCGGGGGACGGGCCACCGGGGAGCTGTTTTTT.

The chain joins TRBV2 to TRBJ1-5, with D possibly being TRBD1 (6 bases). CDR3 length equals 16 residues. Deletions cut 5 bases from V and 6 bases from J, with 20 bases between. Germline CDR1 reads SNHLY; CDR2 reads FYNNEI. The CDR3 loop is CASSRIGSGGAQPQHF. CDR3 sequence (DNA): TGTGCCAGCAGTCGAATTGGGTCGGGGGGGGCTCAGCCCCAGCATTTT.

The chain has TRBV12-3 or TRBV12-4 and TRBJ1-2, with TRBD1 matching 7 bases. V gave up 6 bases and J gave up 5 bases; unmatched junction bases: 15. This CDR3 is built from 16 residues. Here the CDR3 reads CASSLHGTAKSYGYTF. CDR3 DNA: TGTGCCAGCAGCCTTCATGGGACAGCAAAATCATATGGCTACACCTTC.

This chain links TRBV29-1 with TRBJ1-5, with a weak D call TRBD1 (5 bases). CDR3 length: 13 residues. Trimming cost V 6 bases and J 2 bases, with 11 bases left between them. CDR1 and CDR2 (germline): SQVTM, ANQGSEA. The CDR3 sequence is CSVDEGGNQPQHF. The CDR3 nucleotides read TGCAGCGTCGACGAAGGGGGCAATCAGCCCCAGCATTTT.